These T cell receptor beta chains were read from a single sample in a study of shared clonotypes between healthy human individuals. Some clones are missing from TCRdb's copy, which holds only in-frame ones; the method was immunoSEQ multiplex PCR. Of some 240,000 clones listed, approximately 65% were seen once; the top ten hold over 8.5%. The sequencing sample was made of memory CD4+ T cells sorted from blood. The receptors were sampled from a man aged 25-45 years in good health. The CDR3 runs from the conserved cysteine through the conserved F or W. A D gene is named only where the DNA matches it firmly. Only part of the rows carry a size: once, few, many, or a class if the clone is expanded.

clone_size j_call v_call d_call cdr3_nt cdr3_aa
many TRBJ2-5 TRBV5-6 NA TGTGCCAGCAGCTTGGGATGGGACCGCCAGACCCAGTACTTC CASSLGWDRQTQYF
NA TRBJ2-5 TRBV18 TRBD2 TGTGCCAGCTCACTCTTCAAGCGGGAGAGGGGGGAGACCCAGTACTTC CASSLFKRERGETQYF
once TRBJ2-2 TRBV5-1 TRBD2 TGCGCCAGCAGCTTGGGACAGGGACTAGCGGGAGCTGCCGGGGAGCTGTTTTTT CASSLGQGLAGAAGELFF
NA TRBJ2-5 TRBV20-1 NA TGCAGTGCCCAGACAAGTGAGACCCAGTACTTC CSAQTSETQYF
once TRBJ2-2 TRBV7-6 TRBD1 TGTGCCAGCAGCGGGACAGAGGGGGAGCTGTTTTTT CASSGTEGELFF
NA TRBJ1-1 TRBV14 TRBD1 TGTGCCAGCAGCCCTTTAACAGGGGGCACTGAAGCTTTCTTT CASSPLTGGTEAFF
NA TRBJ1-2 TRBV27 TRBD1 TGTGCCAGCAGTTACAGGGGCCACTATGGCTACACCTTC CASSYRGHYGYTF
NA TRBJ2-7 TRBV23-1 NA TGCGCCAGCAGTTTTTACCCCGGGGGCGGCGAGCAGTACTTC CASSFYPGGGEQYF
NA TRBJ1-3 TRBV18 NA TGTGCCAGCTCGCCTACGCCCTCTCAGGGGACTGGAAACACCATATATTTT CASSPTPSQGTGNTIYF
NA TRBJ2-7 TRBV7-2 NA TGTGCCAGCAGCTTAGTCAGCTCCTACGAGCAGTACTTC CASSLVSSYEQYF
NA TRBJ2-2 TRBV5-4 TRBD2 TGTGCCAGCAGCCTGGCCAGCGGGAAAGTCACCGGGGAGCTGTTTTTT CASSLASGKVTGELFF
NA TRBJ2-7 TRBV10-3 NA TGTGCCATATCTCGGACAGACTACGAGCAGTACTTC CAISRTDYEQYF
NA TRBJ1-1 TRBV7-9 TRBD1 TGTGCCAGCAGCTTTAACTACAGGGGCACTGAAGCTTTCTTT CASSFNYRGTEAFF
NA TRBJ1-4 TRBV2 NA TGTGCCAGCAGTGAATCATCACAAATTGCCGGGACCAAACTGTTTTTT CASSESSQIAGTKLFF
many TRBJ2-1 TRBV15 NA TGTGCCACCAGCAGAGATCCCGGCATAAACCTTCTCGCGTACAATGAGCAGTTCTTC CATSRDPGINLLAYNEQFF
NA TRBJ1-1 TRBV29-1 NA TGCAGCGTTGATCCTGGAGGAAACATGAACACTGAAGCTTTCTTT CSVDPGGNMNTEAFF
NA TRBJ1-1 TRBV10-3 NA TGTGCCATCATGGAGAACACTGAAGCTTTCTTT CAIMENTEAFF
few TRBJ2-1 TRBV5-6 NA TGTGCCAGCAGCCCACCAGGGAATTACTACAATGAGCAGTTCTTC CASSPPGNYYNEQFF
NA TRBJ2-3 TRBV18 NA TGTGCCAGCTCACCACCGTCACGGAGCACAGATACGCAGTATTTT CASSPPSRSTDTQYF
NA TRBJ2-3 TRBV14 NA TGTGCCGGCAGCCGGGACCTTTTCGATACGCAGTATTTT CAGSRDLFDTQYF
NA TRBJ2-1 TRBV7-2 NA TGTGCCAGCAGCCGTGGGGCGTACAATGAGCAGTTCTTC CASSRGAYNEQFF
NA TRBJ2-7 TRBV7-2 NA TGTGCCAGCAGCGCCACGCTGCGTACCTACGAGCAGTACTTC CASSATLRTYEQYF
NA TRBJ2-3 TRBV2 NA TGTGCCAGCAGGACTGGGATAGGTACAGATACGCAGTATTTT CASRTGIGTDTQYF
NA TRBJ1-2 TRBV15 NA TGTGCCACCAGCAGAGATTCGGGGGTAGGTGGCTACACCTTC CATSRDSGVGGYTF
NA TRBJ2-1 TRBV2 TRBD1 TGTGCCAGCAGCGTCAGCCACCCGGGACAGGGTGGCCGGAGGCAGTTCTTC CASSVSHPGQGGRRQFF
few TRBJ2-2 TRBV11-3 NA TGTGCCAGCAGATATAGGGTGAACACCGGGGAGCTGTTTTTT CASRYRVNTGELFF
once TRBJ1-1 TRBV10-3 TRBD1 TGTGCCATCAGAGGGGACAGTCCGAACACTGAAGCTTTCTTT CAIRGDSPNTEAFF
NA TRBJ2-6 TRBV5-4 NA TGTGCCAGCAGCTTGGACAACTCTGGGGCCAACGTCCTGACTTTC CASSLDNSGANVLTF
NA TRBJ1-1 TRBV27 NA TGTGCCAGCAGGCGACAGCTTATGAACACTGAAGCTTTCTTT CASRRQLMNTEAFF
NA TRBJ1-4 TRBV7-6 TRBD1 TGTGCCAGCAGCTTAGGGGACAGTATGATTGAAAAACTGTTTTTT CASSLGDSMIEKLFF
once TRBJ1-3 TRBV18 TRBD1 TGTGCCAGCACTTACACAGGGGGCTCTGGAAACACCATATATTTT CASTYTGGSGNTIYF
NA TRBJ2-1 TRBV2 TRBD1 TGTGCCAGCAGTAGACAGGGCTATGAGCAGTTCTTC CASSRQGYEQFF
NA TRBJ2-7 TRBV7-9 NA TGTGCCAGCAGCAAAACAGGGACACGGGGGTACGAGCAGTACTTC CASSKTGTRGYEQYF
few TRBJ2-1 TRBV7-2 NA TGTGCCAGCAGCTTTTCTTCCTACAATGAGCAGTTCTTC CASSFSSYNEQFF
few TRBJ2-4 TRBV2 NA TGTGCCAGCAGTGCTGACAGTTTAGTCAAAAACATTCAGTACTTC CASSADSLVKNIQYF
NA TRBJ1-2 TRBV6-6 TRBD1 TGTGCCAGCAGTCTACAGGGGGATAACTATGGCTACACCTTC CASSLQGDNYGYTF
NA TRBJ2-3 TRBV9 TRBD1 TGTGCCAGCAGCACCCGCGACAGGGGGCACCCTGATACGCAGTATTTT CASSTRDRGHPDTQYF
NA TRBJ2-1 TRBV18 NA TGTGCCAGCTCACCAAACCGGGTCTGGCTCTACAATGAGCAGTTCTTC CASSPNRVWLYNEQFF
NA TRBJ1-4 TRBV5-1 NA TGCGCCAGCAGCTTGGATGTGGGGTTTACTGAAAAACTGTTTTTT CASSLDVGFTEKLFF
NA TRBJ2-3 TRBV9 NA TGTGCCAGCAGCGTACAGTCGATAAGCACAGATACGCAGTATTTT CASSVQSISTDTQYF
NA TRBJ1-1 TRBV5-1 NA TGCGCCAGCAGCTTGGGACCAGAAGGCACTGAAGCTTTCTTT CASSLGPEGTEAFF